This paragraph reports one T cell receptor (beta chain). No antigen is known for it. The data were obtained in a study of CD8 T cells in ankylosing spondylitis. Each CDR3 protein is one row after TCRdb ran MiXCR on the 5' RACE reads. This sample has around 130,000 distinct CDR3 sequences, with roughly 13% found just once. Findings and caveats of the study: Relatively rare in peripheral blood, disease-linked clones were also CD8+.

This CDR3 has 14 residues. V lost 8 bases and J lost 5, with 16 bases in between. The source material was blood, either unsorted or a sorted T cell fraction (not recorded which). The clonotype originates from a female donor with ankylosing spondylitis or in good health (not recorded which). The chain uses TRBV12-3 or TRBV12-4 and TRBJ1-5; D perhaps matches TRBD1 (6 bases). The CDR3 spells CASDGRDTYQPQHF. DNA for the CDR3: TGTGCCAGCGATGGCCGGGACACCTATCAGCCCCAGCATTTT.